One sample yielded the 18 T cell receptor beta chains listed below, sequenced in a study of cytomegalovirus exposure and HLA in healthy donors. The PCR was carried out with 60 Vbeta primers and 13 Jbeta primers. The protocol was immunoSEQ multiplex PCR, while the TCRdb copy is restricted to in-frame clones and leaves out a portion. The repertoire holds about 160,000 clones, with roughly 80% as singletons. Sequenced sample: PBMCs. The receptor set was obtained from a woman in her late teens or twenties in good health and CMV-seronegative.

The chain employs TRBV5-8 and TRBJ2-7; no clear D gene. CDR1 and CDR2 (germline): SGHTS, YDEGEE. V lost 2 bases, J lost 6 bases, and 6 bases lay in between. CDR3 size: 11 residues. In DNA form, the CDR3 reads TGTGCCAGCAGCTTTGGCATCGAGCAGTACTTC. This translates into CASSFGIEQYF.

The chain has TRBV13 and TRBJ2-1; 7 bases are shared with TRBD1. The CDR3 contains 14 residues. V was clipped by 4 bases and J by 3 bases; unmatched bases: 3. Germline CDR1 is PRHDT and CDR2 is FYEKMQ (reference sequence). This CDR3 reads CASSSRQGYNEQFF. The CDR3 region has the DNA TGTGCCAGCAGCTCCAGACAGGGCTACAATGAGCAGTTCTTC.

The chain employs TRBV28 and TRBJ1-5; maybe TRBD1 (6 bases). Trimming stripped 4 bases from V and 5 bases from J, with 9 bases between. Per the germline V gene, CDR1 is MDHEN and CDR2 is SYDVKM. The CDR3 consists of 13 residues. The CDR3 bases are TGTGCCAGCAGTTCGACAGGAGATCAGCCCCAGCATTTT. This encodes CASSSTGDQPQHF.

This sequence joins TRBV5-1 and TRBJ2-3, with 9 bases fitting TRBD2. From germline, CDR1 is SGHRS and CDR2 YFSETQ. This CDR3 comprises 17 residues. Losses at the gene ends were 4 bases for V and 2 bases for J; bases not matched to a gene: 11. The CDR3: CASSPALLAGHTDTQYF. For the CDR3, the DNA is TGCGCCAGCAGCCCAGCTCTTCTAGCGGGGCACACAGATACGCAGTATTTT.

The chain couples TRBV7-9 to TRBJ1-2; D is ambiguous. V lost 0 bases and J 8 bases, leaving 7 bases between the germline ends. Germline V lookup: CDR1 SEHNR, CDR2 FQNEAQ (reference sequence). This CDR3 spans 12 amino acids. This chain's CDR3 is CASSLAGRGYTF. Written as DNA, the CDR3 is TGTGCCAGCAGCTTAGCAGGGAGGGGCTACACCTTC.

This chain joins TRBV28 and TRBJ2-3; D remains ambiguous. The CDR3 consists of 14 residues. Between the trimmed V and J ends, which lost 6 bases and 5 bases, there was a span of 15 bases. The germline V gene encodes CDR1 MDHEN and CDR2 SYDVKM. In DNA form, the CDR3 reads TGTGCCAGCAGCCCCACCTTCCTAGGAGATACGCAGTATTTT. Encoded protein: CASSPTFLGDTQYF. Full variable domain (outside the CDR3, taken from reference TRBV28 and TRBJ2-3): DVKVTQSSRYLVKRTGEKVFLECVQDMDHENMFWYRQDPGLGLRLIYFSYDVKMKEKGDIPEGYSVSREKKERFSLILESASTNQTSMYLCASSPTFLGDTQYFGPGTRLTVL.

The chain has TRBV19 and TRBJ1-5; D is possibly TRBD1 (5 bases). The CDR3 has 13 amino acids. Germline loops: CDR1 LNHDA, CDR2 SQIVND (reference sequence). Deletions cut 5 bases from V and 4 bases from J, with 9 bases between. This chain's CDR3 is CASSPRGNQPQHF. CDR3 coding DNA: TGTGCCAGTAGTCCGCGGGGGAATCAGCCCCAGCATTTT.

This clone was seen just once. V gene TRBV28 combines with J gene TRBJ2-5, with 9 bases aligning to TRBD2. Germline CDR1 and CDR2: MDHEN and SYDVKM. The junction had 11 bases not matched to a gene; V was cut back by 8 bases and J by 4 bases. This CDR3 comprises 15 residues. CDR3 bases: TGTGCCAGCCGAAGTCCCTTAGCGGGAGCAGAGACCCAGTACTTC. This codes for CASRSPLAGAETQYF.

The gene calls are TRBV7-9 and TRBJ1-1; TRBD1 is a possible D gene (6 bases). The CDR3 totals 13 residues. Germline V gene sequence: CDR1 SEHNR, CDR2 FQNEAQ (reference sequence). Trimming removed 4 bases at V and 4 bases at J, with 10 bases between. CDR3 amino acids: CASSSRTVTEAFF. The CDR3 bases are TGTGCCAGCAGCTCCAGGACAGTCACTGAAGCTTTCTTT.

This chain joins TRBV10-3 and TRBJ2-7; 7 bases are shared with TRBD1. Trimming cost V 6 bases and J 2 bases; bases outside gene matches: 4. Germline-derived CDR1 and CDR2 are ENHRY and SYGVKD. The CDR3 runs to 13 residues. As DNA, the CDR3 is TGTGCCATCAGCCGGGACAGAGCCTACGAGCAGTACTTC. Translated, it gives CAISRDRAYEQYF.

The chain combines TRBV11-3 with TRBJ1-1, with D possibly TRBD1 on 6 matching bases. V was pared by 5 bases and J by 6 bases, with 10 bases between. The CDR3 has 12 residues. The germline V gene encodes CDR1 SGHNT and CDR2 YENEEA. CDR3 sequence reads: CASSGPGAEAFF. The CDR3 DNA follows: TGTGCCAGCAGCGGCCCAGGGGCTGAAGCTTTCTTT.

The chain has TRBV19 and TRBJ1-5; D gene uncertain. The CDR3 length is 13 residues. Germline assignment: CDR1 LNHDA and CDR2 SQIVND (reference sequence). V gave up 6 bases and J gave up 0 bases, with 6 bases separating them. CDR3 residues: CASSRDSNQPQHF. CDR3 nucleotides: TGTGCCAGTAGCCGAGATAGCAATCAGCCCCAGCATTTT.

J is TRBJ2-5 and V is TRBV7-6, with D perhaps TRBD2 (5 bases). The J call may be faulty, since TRBJ2-7 better matches the DNA end. Germline assignment: CDR1 SGHVS and CDR2 FNYEAQ. This CDR3 is 17 amino acids long. The CDR3 loop is CASSLESGLLISYEQYF. The CDR3 DNA is TGTGCCAGCAGCTTAGAATCAGGACTTCTCATTTCCTACGAGCAGTACTTC.

This chain uses TRBV29-1 with TRBJ2-1; 13 nucleotides align to TRBD2. This CDR3 has 15 residues. Germline loops: CDR1 SQVTM, CDR2 ANQGSEA. The J segment lost 4 bases and the V segment lost 8 bases, leaving 8 bases of the junction unmatched. The CDR3 spells CSFLGLAGIYNEQFF. The CDR3 nucleotides are TGCAGCTTCTTGGGACTAGCGGGGATATACAATGAGCAGTTCTTC.

The chain links TRBV7-9 to TRBJ1-5; D is unclear. The germline gives CDR1 SEHNR, CDR2 FQNEAQ (reference sequence). Trimming cost V 6 bases and J 3 bases, with 6 bases left between them. This CDR3 is built from 12 residues. The CDR3 region is CASRRDNQPQHF. The CDR3 coding sequence is TGTGCCAGCAGGCGGGACAATCAGCCCCAGCATTTT.

V and J are TRBV5-4 and TRBJ2-5, with D possibly TRBD2 on 5 matching bases. Germline CDR1 SGHNT, CDR2 YYREEE (reference sequence). V was trimmed by 0 bases and J by 5 bases, leaving 11 bases between them. The CDR3 has 14 residues. The CDR3 is CASSLGSGGETQYF. The CDR3 bases are TGTGCCAGCAGCTTGGGGTCCGGCGGGGAGACCCAGTACTTC.

The V gene is TRBV5-6, the J gene TRBJ2-3, with D possibly TRBD2 on 5 matching bases. The CDR3 consists of 13 residues. V was cut by 5 bases and J by 2 bases, with 9 bases left in between. The germline V gene encodes CDR1 SGHDT and CDR2 YYEEEE. The CDR3 DNA reads TGTGCCAGCAGGTGGACTCTCACAGATACGCAGTATTTT. Residues: CASRWTLTDTQYF. Filled out from reference TRBV5-6 and TRBJ2-3, the complete variable domain reads DAGVTQSPTHLIKTRGQQVTLRCSPKSGHDTVSWYQQALGQGPQFIFQYYEEEERQRGNFPDRFSGHQFPNYSSELNVNALLLGDSALYLCASRWTLTDTQYFGPGTRLTVL.

Here the CDR3 DNA reads TGTGCCAGCAGTTTAAGACAGGGGGCGGGGCAGCCCCAGCATTTT. Translating gives CASSLRQGAGQPQHF. The chain links TRBV28 to TRBJ1-5, with TRBD1 matching over 10 bases. The trim removed 2 bases at V and 7 bases at J, leaving 5 bases unmatched. The CDR3 spans 15 residues. The germline CDR1 and CDR2 sequences are MDHEN and SYDVKM.